A single sample is the source of the 18 T cell receptor beta chains below, sequenced in a study of beta chain features in type 1 diabetes. The investigators reverse transcribed all of the isolated RNA, so they sequenced expressed TCRB transcripts. Some clones are missing from TCRdb's copy, which holds only in-frame ones; the method was immunoSEQ multiplex PCR. The sample comprises 350,000 or so clones, around 20% of which are singletons, and 0.044% rests with the top ten. Sequenced material: naive CD4+ T cells from blood. These receptors all stem from a woman aged 18-35 years in good health.

This clone was seen only a few times. This sequence joins TRBV25-1 and TRBJ1-6; TRBD1 agrees at 8 bases. Per the germline V gene, CDR1 is MGHDK and CDR2 is SYGVNS. The CDR3 loop spans 16 amino acids. V was pared by 1 base and J by 7 bases, with 6 bases of the junction left unmatched. CDR3 sequence reads: CASSEWVGQANSPLHF. DNA for the CDR3: TGTGCCAGCAGTGAATGGGTGGGACAGGCAAATTCACCCCTCCACTTT. Drawing the rest from reference TRBV25-1 and TRBJ1-6, the complete variable domain is EADIYQTPRYLVIGTGKKITLECSQTMGHDKMYWYQQDPGMELHLIHYSYGVNSTEKGDLSSESTVSRIRTEHFPLTLESARPSHTSQYLCASSEWVGQANSPLHFGNGTRLTVT.

This clone came up a few times. The V call is TRBV10-3, the J call TRBJ2-3, with 9 bases lining up with TRBD1. The CDR3 covers 17 residues. Germline lookup yields CDR1 ENHRY and CDR2 SYGVKD. V shed 0 bases and J 2 bases; nucleotides not matched to a gene: 6. The CDR3 protein is CAISESSGTGFTDTQYF. DNA for the CDR3: TGTGCCATCAGTGAGTCCAGCGGGACAGGGTTCACAGATACGCAGTATTTT.

The chain recombines TRBV7-9 with TRBJ1-5; perhaps TRBD1 as D (5 bases). This CDR3 region has 15 residues. V was pared by 5 bases and J by 2 bases, with 13 bases between. CDR1 and CDR2 from the germline V gene are SEHNR and FQNEAQ (reference sequence). The DNA for the CDR3 is TGTGCCAGCAGCCCCCCGGGGGACGGCAATCAGCCCCAGCATTTT. Its protein is CASSPPGDGNQPQHF.

Concerning this clone itself: Other DNA sequences within the sample encode an identical CDR3. The chain recombines TRBV4-2 with TRBJ2-7, with 10 bases fitting TRBD1. Germline CDR1 is LGHNA and CDR2 is YNFKEQ. With 2 bases clipped from V and 3 bases from J, the junction kept 1 base outside the gene matches. The CDR3 totals 14 residues. The CDR3 loop is CASSQRTGGYEQYF. The CDR3 coding sequence is TGTGCCAGCAGCCAACGGACAGGGGGCTACGAGCAGTACTTC.

This clone appeared a few times. This chain links TRBV7-2 with TRBJ2-3; no reliable D call. V shed 2 bases and J shed 4 bases, with 7 bases lying between them. The CDR3 runs to 13 residues. In germline, CDR1 is SGHTA, CDR2 FQGNSA. The CDR3 DNA reads TGTGCCAGCAGCTTACAATCAGCAGATACGCAGTATTTT. This encodes CASSLQSADTQYF. The variable domain in full, completed from reference TRBV7-2 and TRBJ2-3, reads GAGVSQSPSNKVTEKGKDVELRCDPISGHTALYWYRQSLGQGLEFLIYFQGNSAPDKSGLPSDRFSAERTGGSVSTLTIQRTQQEDSAVYLCASSLQSADTQYFGPGTRLTVL.

The V gene is TRBV7-9, the J gene TRBJ2-1, with D maybe TRBD1 (6 bases). This CDR3 is built from 16 residues. Germline V lookup: CDR1 SEHNR, CDR2 FQNEAQ (reference sequence). Trimming stripped 3 bases from V and 8 bases from J, with 20 bases between. The CDR3 region is CASSFWGRVVSYEQFF. The DNA of the CDR3 is TGTGCCAGCAGCTTCTGGGGGCGCGTTGTTAGCTATGAGCAGTTCTTC.

A few counts support this clone. The rearrangement links TRBV6-1 to TRBJ1-2; D gene uncertain. This CDR3 region has 13 residues. Germline loops: CDR1 MNHNS, CDR2 SASEGT. V lost 8 bases and J 2 bases, leaving 12 bases between the germline ends. The CDR3 spells CASRGGRNYGYTF. The CDR3 coding sequence is TGTGCCAGCCGAGGAGGGAGGAACTATGGCTACACCTTC.

This clone occurred a few times. The chain combines TRBV2 with TRBJ2-5; 13 positions agree with TRBD2. Germline V gene data show CDR1 as SNHLY and CDR2 as FYNNEI. Germline trimming cut 8 bases from V and 1 base from J; bases unmatched to any gene: 7. The CDR3 loop spans 16 amino acids. The CDR3, as DNA: TGTGCCAGCCAAAGGACTAGCGGGGGCCGCCAAGAGACCCAGTACTTC. This encodes CASQRTSGGRQETQYF.

This clone was seen only a few times. The chain recombines TRBV5-1 with TRBJ2-7, with D possibly TRBD2 on 6 matching bases. The germline CDR1 and CDR2 sequences are SGHRS and YFSETQ. Trimming stripped 4 bases from V and 4 bases from J, with 21 bases between. This CDR3 is built from 16 residues. CDR3 residues: CASSPHVGRDVYEQYF. DNA for the CDR3: TGCGCCAGCAGCCCTCATGTCGGGCGGGATGTGTACGAGCAGTACTTC.

This clone was seen a few times. This chain connects TRBV14 to TRBJ2-7, with 7 bases identical to TRBD1. The CDR3 runs 11 residues. J was trimmed by 9 bases and V by 3 bases; bases with no gene match: 2. Per germline, CDR1 SGHDN and CDR2 FVKESK. CDR3 DNA: TGTGCCAGCAGCCACACAGGGGTGCAGTACTTC. Encoded protein: CASSHTGVQYF.

This clone occurred many times. This chain connects TRBV29-1 to TRBJ2-6; D is ambiguous. The CDR3 sequence is 14 residues long. Germline V CDR1 and CDR2: SQVTM, ANQGSEA. Deletions cut 1 base from V and 2 bases from J, with 6 bases between. The CDR3 loop reads CSVEASAGANVLTF. The CDR3 bases are TGCAGCGTTGAAGCCTCAGCTGGGGCCAACGTCCTGACTTTC.

J is TRBJ2-7 and V is TRBV29-1, with TRBD1 matching over 9 bases. From germline, CDR1 is SQVTM and CDR2 ANQGSEA. The CDR3 contains 12 residues. V lost 7 bases and J lost 6; bases outside the gene matches: 7. The CDR3 reads CSARRDRAEQYF. CDR3 in DNA: TGCAGCGCCCGAAGGGACAGGGCCGAGCAGTACTTC.

V is TRBV5-1 and J is TRBJ2-6, with D unclear. Between the trimmed V and J ends, which lost 1 base and 0 bases, there was a span of 5 bases. The length of the CDR3 is 15 residues. Germline V gene lookup returns CDR1 SGHRS and CDR2 YFSETQ. The CDR3 DNA reads as TGCGCCAGCAGCTTGATCAGCTCTGGGGCCAACGTCCTGACTTTC. Protein: CASSLISSGANVLTF.

This chain uses TRBV11-2 with TRBJ1-4, with D hard to call. The V end was cut by 5 bases, the J end by 7 bases, with 14 bases between. The germline V gene encodes CDR1 SGHAT and CDR2 FQNNGV. The CDR3 covers 14 residues. Written as DNA, the CDR3 is TGTGCCAGCAGCCGTCGGGAGTTAGGTGAAAAACTGTTTTTT. It is translated as CASSRRELGEKLFF. Together with reference TRBV11-2 and TRBJ1-4, the CDR3 gives the full variable domain: EAGVAQSPRYKIIEKRQSVAFWCNPISGHATLYWYQQILGQGPKLLIQFQNNGVVDDSQLPKDRFSAERLKGVDSTLKIQPAKLEDSAVYLCASSRRELGEKLFFGSGTQLSVL.

V gene TRBV4-2 combines with J gene TRBJ2-3; no clear D. The CDR3 spans 13 residues. CDR1 LGHNA and CDR2 YNFKEQ come from the germline V gene. V was cut by 0 bases and J by 3 bases, with 4 bases left in between. Here the CDR3 reads CASSQDRTDTQYF. The DNA of the CDR3 is TGTGCCAGCAGCCAAGATCGGACAGATACGCAGTATTTT.

The genes are TRBV30 and TRBJ2-6; D not resolved. The CDR3 covers 18 residues. CDR1 and CDR2 from the germline V gene are GTSNPN and SVGIG (reference sequence). V was shortened by 4 bases and J by 0 bases, with 19 bases between the two germline ends. This chain's CDR3 is CAWTLERIFSSGANVLTF. The DNA for the CDR3 is TGTGCCTGGACCCTAGAGAGGATTTTCAGCTCTGGGGCCAACGTCCTGACTTTC. The variable domain in full, with the rest retrieved from reference TRBV30 and TRBJ2-6, is SQTIHQWPATLVQPVGSPLSLECTVEGTSNPNLYWYRQAAGRGLQLLFYSVGIGQISSEVPQNLSASRPQDRQFILSSKKLLLSDSGFYLCAWTLERIFSSGANVLTFGAGSRLTVL.

This chain links TRBV20-1 with TRBJ2-7; no definite D call. V was shortened by 4 bases and J by 10 bases, with 8 bases between the two germline ends. CDR1 DFQATT and CDR2 SNEGSKA come from the germline V gene (reference sequence). The CDR3 contains 9 residues. CDR3 DNA sequence: TGCAGTGCTAAGAGTCGACAGTACTTC. Amino acids: CSAKSRQYF.

This clone turned up a few times. The V call is TRBV4-2, the J call TRBJ2-3; 8 bases agree with TRBD2. V lost 4 bases to trimming and J lost 2 bases; unmatched junction nucleotides: 5. CDR3 length: 15 amino acids. Per germline, CDR1 LGHNA and CDR2 YNFKEQ. DNA for the CDR3: TGTGCCAGCAGCCCTACTAGCGGACCCACAGATACGCAGTATTTT. This codes for CASSPTSGPTDTQYF.